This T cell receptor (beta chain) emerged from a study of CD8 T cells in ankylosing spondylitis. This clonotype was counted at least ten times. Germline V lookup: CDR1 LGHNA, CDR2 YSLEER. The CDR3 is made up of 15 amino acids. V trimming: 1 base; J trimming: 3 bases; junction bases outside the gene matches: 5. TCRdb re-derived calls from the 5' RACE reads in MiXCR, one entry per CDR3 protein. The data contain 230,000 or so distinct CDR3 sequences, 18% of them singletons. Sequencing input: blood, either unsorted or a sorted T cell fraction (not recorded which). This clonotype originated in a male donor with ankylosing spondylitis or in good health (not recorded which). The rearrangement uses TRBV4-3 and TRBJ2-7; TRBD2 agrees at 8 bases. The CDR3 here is CASSQGAGAVYEQYF. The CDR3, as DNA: TGCGCCAGCAGCCAAGGAGCGGGAGCCGTCTACGAGCAGTACTTC.